This T cell receptor (beta chain) was identified in a study of blood T cell repertoires in COVID-19. Study-level information: There were acute and convalescent COVID-19 samples, and they came from the United States, Italy and Spain.

Sequencing was performed with immunoSEQ multiplex PCR; in TCRdb, only in-frame clones are kept and a portion is missing. The data contain around 300,000 clones, roughly nine tenths of them singletons. The study recruited people aged about 18 to 89 years across around 23 US areas. Allocation to cohorts depended on clinical history reported by the participants. Recovered status applied to Cohort 3 donors who had two consecutive negative PCRs. It also applied to those with clearance or with symptom resolution. The germline CDR1 and CDR2 sequences are SEHNR and FQNEAQ (reference sequence). With 0 bases removed from V and 7 bases from J, the gap between germline ends came to 9 bases. The CDR3 sequence is 13 residues long.

Input material: PBMCs or T cells enriched from blood (not recorded which). This receptor was identified in a woman younger than 30 who had recovered from COVID-19. This sequence joins TRBV7-9 and TRBJ1-1, with D unclear. The CDR3 spells CASSLAPRGEAFF. In DNA, the CDR3 is TGTGCCAGCAGCTTAGCCCCCCGGGGTGAAGCTTTCTTT. Full variable domain (rest looked up from reference TRBV7-9 and TRBJ1-1): DTGVSQNPRHKITKRGQNVTFRCDPISEHNRLYWYRQTLGQGPEFLTYFQNEAQLEKSRLLSDRFSAERPKGSFSTLEIQRTEQGDSAMYLCASSLAPRGEAFFGQGTRLTVV.